These 3 T cell receptor beta chains were all obtained from the same sample, sequenced in a study of shared clonotypes between healthy human individuals (dated by TCRdb to the early 2020s). The protocol used for the library was the immunoSEQ multiplex PCR assay. TCRdb limited this immuneACCESS table to in-frame rearrangements with V and J called. A share of clones is missing; checked studies link under half to unresolved V genes, and the rest is unexplained. This sample holds about 1.1 million clones; 78% were observed only once. The top ten hold under 0.6% of the sample. The sample comprised memory CD4+ T cells from PBMCs. The cell subset or site label corresponds to: CD45RA-negative fraction. The origin of the receptors is a man aged 18 to 29 in good health. Some clones in this sample may be carry-over from other donors' samples.

This clone was detected a few times. The J gene is TRBJ1-1, the V gene TRBV25-1; D uncertain. The CDR3 extends over 15 amino acids. The V and J ends lost 1 base and 1 base respectively, with 10 bases between them. Per germline, CDR1 MGHDK and CDR2 SYGVNS. The CDR3 spells CASSESGTRNTEAFF. DNA of the CDR3: TGTGCCAGCAGTGAATCGGGCACCCGGAACACTGAAGCTTTCTTT.

This chain uses TRBV7-3 with TRBJ2-1; TRBD1 aligns across 9 bases. CDR3 length: 14 amino acids. Germline V gives CDR1 SGHTA, CDR2 FQGTGA. With 5 bases clipped from V and 9 bases from J, the junction kept 8 bases outside the gene matches. Here the CDR3 DNA reads TGTGCCAGCAGCCCCGGGACAGGGTTTGGTGAGCAGTTCTTC. Residues: CASSPGTGFGEQFF.

V gene TRBV18 combines with J gene TRBJ2-3, with D possibly matching TRBD1 (5 bases). Germline assignment: CDR1 KGHSH and CDR2 LQKENI. The CDR3 length is 13 residues. V was trimmed by 3 bases and J by 5 bases, leaving 9 bases between them. CDR3 in amino acids: CASSPSQGDTQYF. The CDR3, as DNA: TGTGCCAGCTCACCCTCCCAGGGAGATACGCAGTATTTT.